The 23 T cell receptor beta chains given below trace back to one sample, sequenced in a study of response to subunit inactivated influenza vaccine. TCRdb processed the RT-PCR reads anew with MiXCR; each CDR3 protein has one entry. The repertoire holds under 950,000 distinct CDR3 sequences, with 21% as singletons. Sequencing was performed on PBMCs from blood, taken approximately 5 days after vaccination. All receptors come from a man in his fifties who received an inactivated influenza vaccine.

This clonotype has just a few counts. The V and J genes are TRBV9 and TRBJ1-4; 8 positions match TRBD1. Germline CDR1 reads SGDLS; CDR2 reads YYNGEE. Trimming removed 0 bases from V and 8 bases from J; junction bases left unmatched: 6. The CDR3 spans 15 residues. The CDR3 spells CASSVETGGNEKLFF. The CDR3 region has the DNA TGTGCCAGCAGCGTAGAAACAGGGGGAAACGAAAAACTGTTTTTT.

This chain links TRBV6-1 with TRBJ2-3; TRBD2 agrees at 7 bases. This CDR3 contains 15 residues. CDR1 and CDR2 (germline): MNHNS, SASEGT. Trimming at V came to 2 bases and at J to 6 bases, leaving 8 bases not matched to a gene. CDR3 sequence (DNA): TGTGCCAGCAGTGAATCTTACGGGGGGATGGATACGCAGTATTTT. Amino acids: CASSESYGGMDTQYF.

The rearrangement joins TRBV29-1 to TRBJ2-3; no clear D. Per germline, CDR1 SQVTM and CDR2 ANQGSEA. Trimming took 0 bases from V and 0 from J, leaving 16 bases between them. The CDR3 sequence is 17 residues long. The CDR3 protein is CSVEDPALPASTDTQYF. The CDR3 DNA reads TGCAGCGTTGAAGATCCGGCGCTCCCGGCTAGCACAGATACGCAGTATTTT.

This chain uses TRBV24-1 with TRBJ2-1, with D tentatively TRBD1 (5 bases). Germline values: CDR1 KGHDR, CDR2 SFDVKD. The CDR3 totals 15 residues. Trimming removed 6 bases at V and 7 bases at J, with 18 bases between. The CDR3 DNA follows: TGTGCCACCAGTCTAGGGGCAGCCGATAAGAATGAGCAGTTCTTC. It specifies CATSLGAADKNEQFF.

The rearrangement links TRBV28 to TRBJ2-7; D uncertain. Germline V gene data show CDR1 as MDHEN and CDR2 as SYDVKM. Trimming cost V 6 bases and J 4 bases, with 16 bases left between them. The CDR3 length is 14 residues. The CDR3 nucleotides read TGTGCCAGCAGAGACTCCGGAACCCGTTACGAGCAGTACTTC. Translation: CASRDSGTRYEQYF.

This clonotype turned up a few times. The V gene is TRBV24-1, the J gene TRBJ2-1; maybe TRBD2 (5 bases). This CDR3 is 14 amino acids long. Germline V gives CDR1 KGHDR, CDR2 SFDVKD. The ends were cut back, 5 bases at V and 5 bases at J, with 12 bases in the middle. The CDR3 loop reads CATSGRTGDNEQFF. The CDR3 DNA is TGTGCCACCAGTGGTCGGACTGGAGACAATGAGCAGTTCTTC.

At least ten counts were recorded for this clonotype. J is TRBJ1-4 and V is TRBV12-3 or TRBV12-4; the match to TRBD1 covers 10 bases. The CDR3 consists of 15 residues. Trimming removed 6 bases from V and 7 bases from J; junction bases left unmatched: 8. CDR3 residues: CASSPRTGGTEKLFF. CDR3 DNA sequence: TGTGCCAGCAGCCCAAGGACAGGGGGTACTGAAAAACTGTTTTTT.

This clonotype was picked up many times. J is TRBJ2-1 and V is TRBV18; D may correspond to TRBD1 or TRBD2 (6 bases each). Trimming removed 2 bases from V and 4 bases from J, with 12 bases in between. Germline V gene data show CDR1 as KGHSH and CDR2 as LQKENI. The CDR3 sequence is 15 residues long. CDR3 in DNA: TGTGCCAGCTCACCATCATGGGGGGCGTACAATGAGCAGTTCTTC. Translating gives CASSPSWGAYNEQFF. The full variable domain, in which reference TRBV18 and TRBJ2-1 provide the parts outside the CDR3, is NAGVMQNPRHLVRRRGQEARLRCSPMKGHSHVYWYRQLPEEGLKFMVYLQKENIIDESGMPKERFSAEFPKEGPSILRIQQVVRGDSAAYFCASSPSWGAYNEQFFGPGTRLTVL.

A few counts support this clonotype. This chain links TRBV12-3 or TRBV12-4 with TRBJ1-2, with a tentative D call TRBD1 (5 bases). CDR3 length equals 12 residues. The V gene lost 5 bases and the J gene lost 4 bases, with 8 bases spanning the gap. CDR3 amino acids: CASSPDIYGYTF. In DNA form, the CDR3 reads TGTGCCAGCAGTCCGGACATCTATGGCTACACCTTC.

This clonotype has just a few counts. The chain couples TRBV28 to TRBJ2-4; unclear D gene. Trimming took off 2 bases at V and 6 bases at J, with 5 bases between the two ends. CDR3 length equals 12 residues. Germline-derived CDR1 and CDR2 are MDHEN and SYDVKM. The CDR3 protein is CASSLRANIQYF. As DNA, the CDR3 is TGTGCCAGCAGTTTAAGGGCAAACATTCAGTACTTC.

The chain employs TRBV4-1 and TRBJ1-1; 7 positions agree with TRBD1. The germline V gene encodes CDR1 MGHRA and CDR2 YSYEKL. This CDR3 comprises 15 residues. V gave up 2 bases and J gave up 0 bases; unmatched junction bases: 3. CDR3 in amino acids: CASSQPGQLNTEAFF. CDR3 nucleotide sequence: TGCGCCAGCAGCCAACCGGGACAGTTGAACACTGAAGCTTTCTTT.

The V call is TRBV4-3, the J call TRBJ2-2, with a weak D call TRBD1 (5 bases). The germline V and J ends were trimmed by 0 bases and 6 bases, with 8 bases remaining between them. Germline assignment: CDR1 LGHNA and CDR2 YSLEER. The CDR3 sequence is 14 residues long. The CDR3 loop is CASSQEQGAGELFF. The CDR3 DNA follows: TGCGCCAGCAGCCAAGAACAAGGGGCCGGGGAGCTGTTTTTT.

The chain is built from TRBV10-3 and TRBJ2-5, with D uncertain. CDR1 is ENHRY and CDR2 is SYGVKD in the germline V gene. Trimming removed 0 bases from V and 7 bases from J, with 6 bases in between. The CDR3 contains 12 residues. CDR3 DNA: TGTGCCATCAGTGAGTCGATGGCGACCCAGTACTTC. Amino acids: CAISESMATQYF.

The V and J genes are TRBV28 and TRBJ1-5; D may be TRBD1 (6 bases). This CDR3 is built from 19 residues. V lost 3 bases to trimming and J lost 1 base, with 22 bases between them. CDR1 MDHEN and CDR2 SYDVKM come from the germline V gene. The CDR3 reads CASSFWIRDISFSNQPQHF. In DNA form, the CDR3 reads TGTGCCAGCAGTTTTTGGATTAGGGACATCAGTTTCAGCAATCAGCCCCAGCATTTT.

The V call is TRBV7-2, the J call TRBJ2-4; D not certain. The CDR3 extends over 15 amino acids. Germline V CDR1 and CDR2: SGHTA, FQGNSA. V lost 5 bases and J lost 4, with 15 bases in between. CDR3 residues: CASSPAIGVKNIQYF. The CDR3 nucleotides read TGTGCCAGCAGCCCTGCCATTGGGGTAAAAAACATTCAGTACTTC.

V is TRBV9 and J is TRBJ2-3; perhaps TRBD2 as D (7 bases). Germline loops: CDR1 SGDLS, CDR2 YYNGEE. The V end was cut by 3 bases, the J end by 2 bases, with 16 bases between. The CDR3 loop spans 16 amino acids. CDR3 residues: CASSALGGHFTDTQYF. The DNA of the CDR3 is TGTGCCAGCAGCGCGCTCGGGGGGCACTTCACAGATACGCAGTATTTT.

This clonotype has ten or more counts. The rearrangement joins TRBV7-9 to TRBJ2-1; D ambiguous. V lost 5 bases and J lost 2, with 10 bases in between. Per germline, CDR1 SEHNR and CDR2 FQNEAQ (reference sequence). This CDR3 is 14 amino acids long. The CDR3 DNA reads TGTGCCAGCAGCCCGGGTGTAACCTACAATGAGCAGTTCTTC. This gives the protein CASSPGVTYNEQFF.

This clonotype was found a few times. This sequence joins TRBV7-9 and TRBJ2-1; unclear D gene. The CDR3 is 12 amino acids. V lost 5 bases and J 8 bases, leaving 10 bases between the germline ends. Germline loops: CDR1 SEHNR, CDR2 FQNEAQ (reference sequence). This CDR3 is CASSHNEDEQFF. The CDR3 DNA reads as TGTGCCAGCAGCCACAACGAGGATGAGCAGTTCTTC.

This clonotype was seen a handful of times. This chain uses TRBV7-8 with TRBJ1-2; D perhaps matches TRBD1 (5 bases). CDR3 size: 14 residues. Looked up from germline, CDR1 is SGHVS and CDR2 is FQNEAQ. Trimming cost V 0 bases and J 8 bases, with 13 bases left between them. The CDR3 spells CASSLAPGPEGYTF. In DNA form, the CDR3 reads TGTGCCAGCAGCTTAGCGCCGGGGCCGGAAGGCTACACCTTC.

V gene TRBV11-1 combines with J gene TRBJ2-5, with D perhaps given as TRBD1 or TRBD2 (6 bases each). Germline V gives CDR1 SGHAT, CDR2 FQDESV (reference sequence). The CDR3 sequence is 20 residues long. Trimming took 4 bases from V and 0 from J, leaving 27 bases between them. CDR3 sequence: CASSSRATTYEGDYQETQYF. CDR3 coding DNA: TGTGCCAGCAGCTCCCGTGCAACAACCTACGAGGGGGACTACCAAGAGACCCAGTACTTC.

There are a few counts of this clonotype. V usage is TRBV20-1 and J usage is TRBJ2-1, with 10 bases matching TRBD2. CDR1 DFQATT and CDR2 SNEGSKA come from the germline V gene (reference sequence). This CDR3 contains 14 residues. V dropped 3 bases and J dropped 10; count of bases not matched to a gene: 9. CDR3 region: CSASKREGPWEQFF. CDR3 DNA sequence: TGCAGTGCTAGTAAGCGGGAGGGGCCTTGGGAGCAGTTCTTC.

This clonotype was seen a few times. This chain uses TRBV15 with TRBJ2-5; D uncertain. Looked up from germline, CDR1 is LNHNV and CDR2 is YYDKDF (reference sequence). The V end was cut by 3 bases, the J end by 5 bases, with 10 bases between. The CDR3 is 13 residues long. The CDR3 bases are TGTGCCACCAGCAGGGGCATAGACGAGACCCAGTACTTC. Amino acid sequence: CATSRGIDETQYF.

This clonotype has more than one count but fewer than ten. The V call is TRBV12-3 or TRBV12-4, the J call TRBJ1-2, with D possibly TRBD1 on 6 matching bases. The CDR3 is made up of 14 amino acids. V was shortened by 6 bases and J by 2 bases, with 13 bases between the two germline ends. The chain's CDR3 is CASSRDTRNYGYTF. CDR3 bases: TGTGCCAGCAGCAGGGACACAAGAAACTATGGCTACACCTTC.